The 23 T cell receptor beta chains presented below share a single source sample, sequenced in a study of T cells in Graves' hyperthyroidism and ophthalmopathy (dated by TCRdb to about 2019). Library method: multiplex PCR. The reads were generated on an Illumina HiSeq 2000. TCR beta CDR3 regions were amplified from RNA transcripts. The TCR CDR3 was subjected to a first round of RT-PCR using the HTBI primer set and the Qiagen OneStep RT-PCR kit. TCRdb redid the processing of the public reads, applying fastp at Q25 and MiXCR, and retained in-frame beta chains. Entries are consolidated by CDR3 protein sequence, retaining the most common genes and DNA. For this sample there are under 300,000 distinct CDR3 sequences; about 20% appear just once. The top ten clones comprise 50% to 75% of the sample. Sequenced material: blood. Receptors were obtained from a man between 25 and 39 years old with Graves' ophthalmopathy.

This clonotype was found many times. This sequence joins TRBV20-1 and TRBJ2-3, with 10 bases aligning to TRBD2. The CDR3 is 14 amino acids. V dropped 5 bases and J dropped 0; count of bases not matched to a gene: 2. The germline gives CDR1 DFQATT, CDR2 SNEGSKA (reference sequence). The CDR3 reads CSAWGLASTDTQYF. The CDR3 region has the DNA TGCAGTGCTTGGGGACTAGCGAGCACAGATACGCAGTATTTT.

This clonotype has a handful of counts. V and J are TRBV24-1 and TRBJ2-5, with D possibly called TRBD1 or TRBD2 (6 bases each). Germline CDR1 and CDR2: KGHDR and SFDVKD. V lost 0 bases to trimming and J lost 5 bases, with 12 bases between them. CDR3 size: 15 residues. The CDR3 here is CATSDLLGGAETQYF. The CDR3 DNA is TGTGCCACCAGTGATTTGCTGGGGGGCGCGGAGACCCAGTACTTC.

The rearrangement joins TRBV6-1 to TRBJ1-5; D uncertain. Deletions cut 2 bases from V and 4 bases from J, with 12 bases between. The CDR3 sequence is 15 residues long. Germline CDR1 is MNHNS and CDR2 is SASEGT. CDR3 region: CASSENAPVNQPQHF. CDR3 nucleotide sequence: TGTGCCAGCAGTGAAAACGCCCCAGTGAATCAGCCCCAGCATTTT.

This clonotype was observed a few times. The chain links TRBV2 to TRBJ1-4, with D possibly TRBD1 on 6 matching bases. V was clipped by 7 bases and J by 3 bases, with 12 bases between them. The length of the CDR3 is 14 residues. CDR1 and CDR2 from the germline V gene are SNHLY and FYNNEI. The CDR3 coding sequence is TGTGCCAGCAAAAGAGGGGGACCTAATGAAAAACTGTTTTTT. Its protein is CASKRGGPNEKLFF. Combining the CDR3 with reference TRBV2 and TRBJ1-4 gives the whole variable domain EPEVTQTPSHQVTQMGQEVILRCVPISNHLYFYWYRQILGQKVEFLVSFYNNEISEKSEIFDDQFSVERPDGSNFTLKIRSTKLEDSAMYFCASKRGGPNEKLFFGSGTQLSVL.

In its sample, this clonotype was seen many times. V and J are TRBV28 and TRBJ1-1, with D maybe TRBD1 (6 bases). Germline values: CDR1 MDHEN, CDR2 SYDVKM. CDR3 size: 13 residues. Trimming took 5 bases from V and 7 from J, leaving 14 bases between them. Here the CDR3 DNA reads TGTGCCAGCAGTCCCTTTGGACAGTTTGAAGCTTTCTTT. It specifies CASSPFGQFEAFF.

This clonotype was counted many times. The chain has TRBV20-1 and TRBJ2-5; the D gene is possibly TRBD2 (5 bases). V lost 1 base, J lost 5 bases, and 14 bases lay in between. The CDR3 has 14 residues. Germline lookup yields CDR1 DFQATT and CDR2 SNEGSKA (reference sequence). Written as DNA, the CDR3 is TGCAGTGCTAGAGGGACTTCGATGGGGGAGACCCAGTACTTC. This encodes CSARGTSMGETQYF.

This clonotype was found a few times. J is TRBJ2-1 and V is TRBV12-3 or TRBV12-4; 12 nucleotides agree with TRBD2. V was clipped by 7 bases and J by 8 bases; unmatched bases: 3. This CDR3 comprises 13 residues. Written as DNA, the CDR3 is TGTGCCAGCAACCTAGCGGGGGGGGATGAGCAGTTCTTC. This codes for CASNLAGGDEQFF.

This chain connects TRBV20-1 to TRBJ2-7, with 11 bases that match TRBD1. After removal of 6 bases from V and 3 bases from J, the junction contained 4 bases not matched to a gene. The CDR3 extends over 13 amino acids. The germline V gene encodes CDR1 DFQATT and CDR2 SNEGSKA (reference sequence). This chain's CDR3 is CSAGTGGVYEQYF. The CDR3 DNA reads as TGCAGTGCAGGGACAGGGGGGGTCTACGAGCAGTACTTC.

This clonotype appeared a few times. The chain employs TRBV20-1 and TRBJ2-3, with 7 positions matching TRBD2. CDR1 and CDR2 from the germline V gene are DFQATT and SNEGSKA (reference sequence). V lost 1 base, J lost 3 bases, and 7 bases stayed unmatched. The CDR3 covers 15 residues. Here the CDR3 DNA reads TGCAGTGCTAGAGTGGGAGGGCCCGGGACAGATACGCAGTATTTT. The encoded protein is CSARVGGPGTDTQYF.

This clonotype came up many times. The chain uses TRBV7-9 and TRBJ2-1; no firm D call. Germline V gene lookup returns CDR1 SEHNR and CDR2 FQNEAQ (reference sequence). The V end was cut by 0 bases, the J end by 7 bases, with 4 bases between. This CDR3 comprises 12 residues. CDR3 coding DNA: TGTGCCAGCAGCTTAGCGTCAAATGAGCAGTTCTTC. This codes for CASSLASNEQFF.

Many counts were recorded for this clonotype. This chain joins TRBV11-3 and TRBJ2-1, with TRBD2 matching 13 bases. CDR3 size: 16 residues. Germline CDR1 reads SGHNT; CDR2 reads YENEEA. The ends lost 0 bases at V and 5 bases at J; junction bases unmatched: 1. The DNA for the CDR3 is TGTGCCAGCAGCTTAGAGGGACTAGCGGGGAACAATGAGCAGTTCTTC. Residues: CASSLEGLAGNNEQFF.

The genes are TRBV14 and TRBJ1-1, with 8 nucleotides matching TRBD1. Germline assignment: CDR1 SGHDN and CDR2 FVKESK. This CDR3 spans 16 amino acids. V was pared by 6 bases and J by 0 bases, with 9 bases of the junction left unmatched. The CDR3 protein is CASSVDRGMMNTEAFF. As DNA, the CDR3 is TGTGCCAGCAGTGTCGACAGGGGCATGATGAACACTGAAGCTTTCTTT.

In its sample, this clonotype was seen many times. The V gene is TRBV11-3, the J gene TRBJ2-1; D gene uncertain. This CDR3 has 16 residues. CDR1 is SGHNT and CDR2 is YENEEA in the germline V gene. V dropped 0 bases and J dropped 0 bases, with 9 bases sitting between them. The CDR3 DNA reads TGTGCCAGCAGCTTAGAGGTGGCCAGCTCCTACAATGAGCAGTTCTTC. Encoded protein: CASSLEVASSYNEQFF.

As regards this clonotype: The conserved closing phenylalanine or tryptophan is absent in this CDR3, likely reflecting a read error. The chain couples TRBV14 to TRBJ2-7; TRBD2 matches 10 bases. Germline assignment: CDR1 SGHDN and CDR2 FVKESK. The ends lost 2 bases at V and 1 base at J; junction bases unmatched: 8. The CDR3 runs to 17 residues. CDR3 in amino acids: CASSQPSGRSSSYEQYL. The DNA of the CDR3 is TGTGCCAGCAGCCAACCTAGCGGGAGATCGTCATCCTACGAGCAGTACCTC.

This clonotype was observed at least ten times. The chain has TRBV27 and TRBJ2-7; 7 nucleotides line up with TRBD2. The CDR3 runs 14 residues. V lost 3 bases, J lost 4 bases, and 6 bases stayed unmatched. CDR1 MNHEY and CDR2 SMNVEV come from the germline V gene (reference sequence). The CDR3 DNA is TGTGCCAGCAGTTTCCGCGGGAGCGGGTACGAGCAGTACTTC. It codes for CASSFRGSGYEQYF.

The J gene is TRBJ2-2, the V gene TRBV6-1; TRBD2 aligns across 7 bases. CDR1 is MNHNS and CDR2 is SASEGT in the germline V gene. Losses at the gene ends were 6 bases for V and 6 bases for J; bases not matched to a gene: 10. CDR3 length equals 15 residues. The CDR3 loop is CASSDRGLGAGELFF. The CDR3 DNA sequence: TGTGCCAGCAGCGACCGAGGACTAGGTGCCGGGGAGCTGTTTTTT.

J is TRBJ2-1 and V is TRBV2, with D uncertain. The CDR3 is 14 residues long. Trimming took off 6 bases at V and 8 bases at J, with 17 bases between the two ends. CDR1 and CDR2 from the germline V gene are SNHLY and FYNNEI. The CDR3 sequence is CASSLKSSSHEQFF. The CDR3 coding sequence is TGTGCCAGCAGCTTAAAGTCCAGCTCTCATGAGCAGTTCTTC.

The J gene is TRBJ1-1, the V gene TRBV14, with 9 bases matching TRBD1. The V and J ends lost 6 bases and 2 bases, in that order; junction bases with no gene match: 7. There are 15 residues in the CDR3. Germline-derived CDR1 and CDR2 are SGHDN and FVKESK. The CDR3 DNA is TGTGCCAGCAGTCATTTGACAGGGGGTAACACTGAAGCTTTCTTT. Translation gives CASSHLTGGNTEAFF. Filled out from reference TRBV14 and TRBJ1-1, the complete variable domain reads EAGVTQFPSHSVIEKGQTVTLRCDPISGHDNLYWYRRVMGKEIKFLLHFVKESKQDESGMPNNRFLAERTGGTYSTLKVQPAELEDSGVYFCASSHLTGGNTEAFFGQGTRLTVV.

V gene TRBV2 combines with J gene TRBJ1-2; D remains unclear. V was trimmed by 4 bases and J by 5 bases, leaving 14 bases between them. Germline CDR1 and CDR2: SNHLY and FYNNEI. The CDR3 consists of 14 residues. The CDR3 DNA sequence: TGTGCCAGCAGTGCCGCTACTTCAGGATATGGCTACACCTTC. It is translated as CASSAATSGYGYTF.

This clonotype was seen repeatedly, ten times or more. The gene calls are TRBV11-2 and TRBJ1-2; D is possibly TRBD1 (6 bases). The V and J ends lost 0 bases and 2 bases respectively, with 10 bases between them. CDR3 size: 15 residues. In germline, CDR1 is SGHAT, CDR2 FQNNGV. The CDR3 is CASSLDTGTNYGYTF. CDR3 nucleotides: TGTGCCAGCAGCTTAGACACCGGGACAAACTATGGCTACACCTTC. The complete variable domain, with remaining parts taken from reference TRBV11-2 and TRBJ1-2, reads EAGVAQSPRYKIIEKRQSVAFWCNPISGHATLYWYQQILGQGPKLLIQFQNNGVVDDSQLPKDRFSAERLKGVDSTLKIQPAKLEDSAVYLCASSLDTGTNYGYTFGSGTRLTVV.

The chain employs TRBV28 and TRBJ1-1; D is possibly TRBD1 (5 bases). V lost 3 bases and J lost 1, with 15 bases in between. The length of the CDR3 is 16 residues. Germline CDR1 and CDR2: MDHEN and SYDVKM. The CDR3 DNA is TGTGCCAGCAGTTTTGAGGGGTCCGCAGGGAACACTGAAGCTTTCTTT. Amino acids: CASSFEGSAGNTEAFF.

The chain employs TRBV28 and TRBJ2-7; 7 bases match TRBD2. The CDR3 has 13 residues. From germline, CDR1 is MDHEN and CDR2 SYDVKM. Trimming took 4 bases from V and 6 from J; bases not matched to a gene: 6. The CDR3 bases are TGTGCCAGCAGTTCCGGGAGGCCCCGCGAGCAGTACTTC. The encoded protein is CASSSGRPREQYF.

There are many counts of this clonotype. The chain recombines TRBV12-3 or TRBV12-4 with TRBJ2-1; TRBD2 matches 8 bases. J gave up 3 bases and V 6 bases, and 10 bases lay outside the gene matches. This CDR3 is built from 16 residues. CDR3 residues: CASSFELAEIYNEQFF. The CDR3 region has the DNA TGTGCCAGCAGCTTTGAACTAGCGGAAATCTACAATGAGCAGTTCTTC.